This T cell receptor (beta chain) was retrieved from a study of T cells in Graves' hyperthyroidism and ophthalmopathy. Study overall: Peripheral blood was acquired at first diagnosis, ahead of any therapy whatsoever. Study results and caveats: A model built on 13 V-J features separated ophthalmopathy from stable hyperthyroidism.

V was cut by 1 base and J by 0 bases, with 13 bases left in between. Looked up from germline, CDR1 is SGHTA and CDR2 is FQGNSA. The CDR3 totals 17 residues. In regard to this clonotype: Antigen specificity is unknown.

Amplification of TCR beta CDR3 regions used RNA as the template. The study used the HTBI primer set for a first-round RT-PCR of the TCR CDR3. TCRdb analysed the multiplex PCR reads with MiXCR anew, one entry per CDR3 protein. The sample includes 500,000 to 750,000 distinct CDR3 sequences, 12% to 15% of them seen just once. The chain employs TRBV7-2 and TRBJ1-5; D remains unclear. This TCR derives from a young woman with Graves' ophthalmopathy. Sequenced material: blood. The CDR3 sequence is CASSLVGTAGSNQPQHF. The DNA of the CDR3 is TGTGCCAGCAGCTTAGTCGGTACAGCCGGTAGCAATCAGCCCCAGCATTTT.